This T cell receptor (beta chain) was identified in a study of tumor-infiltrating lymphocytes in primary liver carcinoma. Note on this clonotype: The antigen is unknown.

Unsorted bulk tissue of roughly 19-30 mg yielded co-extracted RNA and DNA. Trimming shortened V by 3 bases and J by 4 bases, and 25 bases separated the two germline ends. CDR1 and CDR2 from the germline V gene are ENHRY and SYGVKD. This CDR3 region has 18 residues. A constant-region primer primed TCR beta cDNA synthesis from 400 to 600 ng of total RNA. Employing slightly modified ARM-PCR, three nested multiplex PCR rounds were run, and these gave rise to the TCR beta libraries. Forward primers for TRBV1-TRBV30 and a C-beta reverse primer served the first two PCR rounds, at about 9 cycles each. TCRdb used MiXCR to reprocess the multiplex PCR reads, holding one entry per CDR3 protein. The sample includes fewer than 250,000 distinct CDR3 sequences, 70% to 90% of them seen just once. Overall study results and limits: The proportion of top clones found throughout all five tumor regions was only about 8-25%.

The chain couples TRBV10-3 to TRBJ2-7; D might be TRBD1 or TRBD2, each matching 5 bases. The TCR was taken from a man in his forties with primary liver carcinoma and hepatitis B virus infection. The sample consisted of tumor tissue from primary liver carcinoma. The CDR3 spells CAISDPSLRDDGAYEQYF. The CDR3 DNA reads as TGTGCCATCAGTGACCCATCCCTCCGGGACGATGGGGCGTACGAGCAGTACTTC.